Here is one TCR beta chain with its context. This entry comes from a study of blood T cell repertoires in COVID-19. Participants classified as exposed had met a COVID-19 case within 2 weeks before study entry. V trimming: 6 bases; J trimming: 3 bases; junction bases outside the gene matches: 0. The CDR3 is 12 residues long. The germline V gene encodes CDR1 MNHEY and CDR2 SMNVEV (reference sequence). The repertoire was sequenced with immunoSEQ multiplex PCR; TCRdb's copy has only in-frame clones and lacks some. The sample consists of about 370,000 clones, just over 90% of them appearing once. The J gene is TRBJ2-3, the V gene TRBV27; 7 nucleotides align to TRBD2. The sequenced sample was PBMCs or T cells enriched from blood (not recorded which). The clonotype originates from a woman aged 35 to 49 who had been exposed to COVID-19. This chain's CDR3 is CASSGRTDTQYF. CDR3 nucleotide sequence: TGTGCCAGCAGCGGGAGGACAGATACGCAGTATTTT.